This T cell receptor beta chain was observed in a study of follicular helper T cells after annual influenza vaccination. Broader study findings: Recurrent ICOS+CD38+ cTfh clonotypes included tetramer and AIM influenza-specific ones. ICOS-CD38- cTfh most often held earlier Day 7 ICOS+CD38+ clones.

Profiling relied on immunoSEQ multiplex PCR, and the TCRdb table lists in-frame clones only, not all of them. The profile shows some 13,000 clones, roughly three quarters of them singletons. Notes on this clone: What it recognizes is unknown.

The sample's time point: 2014-2015 season, pre-vaccination. Adults received seasonal inactivated influenza vaccine, with sorted blood CD4 subsets sequenced before and after. Trimming stripped 2 bases from V and 5 bases from J, with 10 bases between. The germline V gene encodes CDR1 SGHAT and CDR2 FQDESV (reference sequence). The CDR3 is 14 residues long. This chain connects TRBV11-1 to TRBJ2-1, with TRBD1 as a possible D gene (5 bases). Sequenced here: CXCR5- memory CD4+ T cells sorted from blood, sampled on the day of influenza vaccination. The receptor was isolated from an adult who received the influenza vaccine. CDR3 sequence reads: CASSLQQENNEQFF. CDR3 nucleotides: TGTGCCAGCAGCTTACAACAGGAAAACAATGAGCAGTTCTTC.